This T cell receptor beta chain was retrieved from a study of beta chain features in type 1 diabetes. Study-wide results and caveats: Compared with healthy donors, patients appeared to share more similar naive, central memory and regulatory TCRB repertoires.

This clone was seen more than once but under ten times. Its antigen is still unknown. Expressed TCRB transcripts got sequenced, as all isolated RNA was reverse transcribed. Libraries were prepared by immunoSEQ multiplex PCR; TCRdb keeps only in-frame clonotypes and omits some of them. Among some 300,000 clones listed, around 7.8% were seen once. Germline CDR1 is SGHTA and CDR2 is FQGNSA. V lost 3 bases to trimming and J lost 4 bases, with 17 bases between them. This CDR3 is built from 16 residues. The rearrangement links TRBV7-2 to TRBJ2-3; D assignment may be TRBD1 or TRBD2 (6 bases each). The sample taken for sequencing was central memory CD4+ T cells from blood. This clonotype originated in a woman under 30 in good health. In DNA form, the CDR3 reads TGTGCCAGCAGCTTGGGGGGCCTAGGTACCGCAGATACGCAGTATTTT. Residues: CASSLGGLGTADTQYF.